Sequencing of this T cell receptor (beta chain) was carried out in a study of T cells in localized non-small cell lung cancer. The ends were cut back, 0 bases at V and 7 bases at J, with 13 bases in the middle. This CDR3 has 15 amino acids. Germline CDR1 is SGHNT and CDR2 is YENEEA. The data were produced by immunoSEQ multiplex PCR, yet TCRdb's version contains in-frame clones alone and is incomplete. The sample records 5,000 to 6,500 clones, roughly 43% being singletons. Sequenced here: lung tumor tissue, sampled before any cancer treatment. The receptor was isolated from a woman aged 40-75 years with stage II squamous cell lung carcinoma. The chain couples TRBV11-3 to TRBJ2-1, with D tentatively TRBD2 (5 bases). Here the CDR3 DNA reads TGTGCCAGCAGCTTAGAGGTGGGAGTCGGAAATGAGCAGTTCTTC. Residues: CASSLEVGVGNEQFF.